The 8 T cell receptor beta chains presented below share a single source sample, sequenced in a study of monozygotic twins with inflammatory bowel disease. TCRdb reworked the 5' RACE reads into one entry per CDR3 protein, no DNA. This table holds some 450,000 distinct CDR3 sequences. Sequences were obtained from blood. The receptors here all came from a human donor with ulcerative colitis or Crohn's disease, or a healthy co-twin of an affected twin (not recorded which).

The chain joins TRBV7-2 to TRBJ2-1; there is no DNA to check the TCRdb D call of TRBD1. Germline values: CDR1 SGHTA, CDR2 FQGNSA. The CDR3 runs to 14 residues. CDR3 amino acids: CASSNRGFANEQFF.

The V call is TRBV7-2, the J call TRBJ2-3; as DNA is missing, the TRBD2 call by TCRdb cannot be tested. The V gene's germline CDR1 is SGHTA and CDR2 FQGNSA. CDR3 length: 16 amino acids. CDR3 region: CASSRAASGRGDTQYF.

The chain couples TRBV25-1 to TRBJ2-3; the D call of TRBD1 rests on TCRdb alone, since no DNA is present to check it. Germline-derived CDR1 and CDR2 are MGHDK and SYGVNS. The CDR3 is made up of 14 amino acids. This CDR3 reads CASSEGGGPDTQYF.

The gene calls are TRBV20-1 and TRBJ2-5. Germline values: CDR1 DFQATT, CDR2 SNEGSKA (reference sequence). The CDR3 runs 14 residues. CDR3 loop: CSARKLTEKETQYF.

The V call is TRBV7-2, the J call TRBJ2-7; no DNA is available, so the TRBD1 call from TCRdb remains unchecked. This CDR3 is built from 14 residues. Looked up from germline, CDR1 is SGHTA and CDR2 is FQGNSA. The chain's CDR3 is CASSSRDLTYEQYF.

The chain joins TRBV12-3 or TRBV12-4 to TRBJ1-6; the D call from TCRdb, TRBD1, cannot be confirmed without DNA. This CDR3 comprises 16 residues. CDR3 loop: CASSLDTGAWNSPLHF.

This CDR3 is CASSIGGSTDTQYF. V gene TRBV19 combines with J gene TRBJ2-3; with no DNA, the TCRdb D assignment of TRBD1 cannot be verified. This CDR3 spans 14 amino acids. In germline, CDR1 is LNHDA, CDR2 SQIVND (reference sequence).

The chain couples TRBV29-1 to TRBJ2-2; no DNA is available, so the TRBD2 call from TCRdb remains unchecked. The length of the CDR3 is 17 residues. Germline V lookup: CDR1 SQVTM, CDR2 ANQGSEA. The CDR3 spells CSVEGLGGTPNTGELFF.